This section outlines one TCR beta chain sequence together with its context. The antigen is undetermined. A read error may produce the germline difference seen at one junction end. TCRdb re-called the multiplex PCR reads with MiXCR, one entry per CDR3 protein. This table holds around 100,000 distinct CDR3 sequences, approximately 21% found once. This record comes from a study of breast tumors, draining lymph nodes, adjacent tissues. Samples came from axillary lymph nodes draining the breast cancer. Germline V gene sequence: CDR1 DFQATT, CDR2 SNEGSKA (reference sequence). This CDR3 spans 18 amino acids. Study outcomes and limitations: The lymph node origin of tumor T cells was framed as consistent with a hypothesis, not demonstrated. Luminal-like breast cancer showed significantly greater tumor-nontumor repertoire similarity than basal-like breast cancer did.

This sequence was found in a female donor with breast cancer. Some clones in this sample may be carry-over from other donors' samples. The chain employs TRBV20-1 and TRBJ2-2, with TRBD2 identical over 12 bases. The sequenced material came from axillary lymph node tissue. CDR3: CSARDPLTSGGGTGGLFF. CDR3 sequence (DNA): TGCAGTGCTAGAGATCCTTTGACTAGCGGGGGTGGGACCGGGGGGCTGTTTTTT.